Presented here are 5 T cell receptor beta chains from one specimen sequenced in a study of blood T cell repertoires in COVID-19 (dated by TCRdb to the early 2020s). The receptor library was made with the immunoSEQ multiplex PCR assay. TCRdb mirrors the immuneACCESS table, restricted to in-frame sequences. Some clones are absent from its copies; in checked studies, under half trace to an unresolved V gene, and the reason for the others is unknown. In all, the sample holds 90,000 to 140,000 clones, and around 81% of those were seen once. The ten most abundant clones make up over 35% of the sample. What was sequenced was peripheral blood. Every receptor here comes from a man aged 80 or over with acute or convalescent COVID-19.

This clone was counted once. The chain couples TRBV6-6 to TRBJ2-2; perhaps TRBD2 as D (6 bases). The CDR3 has 15 residues. From germline, CDR1 is MNHNY and CDR2 SVGAGI (reference sequence). Trimming removed 8 bases from V and 2 bases from J, with 15 bases in between. CDR3 DNA: TGTGCCAGCGCATTAGCGGAGTTTAACACCGGGGAGCTGTTTTTT. Protein sequence: CASALAEFNTGELFF.

The chain joins TRBV4-2 to TRBJ1-2; 10 bases line up with TRBD1. CDR3 length: 14 residues. In germline, CDR1 is LGHNA, CDR2 YNFKEQ. Germline trimming cut 4 bases from V and 6 bases from J; bases unmatched to any gene: 5. The CDR3 region is CASSPGTGANGYTF. Written as DNA, the CDR3 is TGTGCCAGCAGCCCGGGGACAGGGGCTAATGGCTACACCTTC.

The rearrangement uses TRBV19 and TRBJ2-1; TRBD2 aligns across 7 bases. Germline CDR1 LNHDA, CDR2 SQIVND (reference sequence). This CDR3 has 14 residues. With V trimmed by 1 base and J by 7 bases, 4 bases remained unmatched. CDR3 nucleotide sequence: TGTGCCAGTAGTATAGGCGGGAGAAGGAATGAGCAGTTCTTC. It yields the protein CASSIGGRRNEQFF.

Points on this clone: This specimen includes other DNA sequences encoding the same CDR3. The chain uses TRBV29-1 and TRBJ2-5, with TRBD2 matching over 7 bases. The V gene's germline CDR1 is SQVTM and CDR2 ANQGSEA. Trimming cost V 6 bases and J 2 bases; bases outside gene matches: 3. This CDR3 has 12 residues. This CDR3 is CSVHGGQETQYF. The CDR3 nucleotides are TGCAGCGTCCACGGGGGGCAAGAGACCCAGTACTTC. Combining the CDR3 with reference TRBV29-1 and TRBJ2-5 gives the whole variable domain SAVISQKPSRDICQRGTSLTIQCQVDSQVTMMFWYRQQPGQSLTLIATANQGSEATYESGFVIDKFPISRPNLTFSTLTVSNMSPEDSSIYLCSVHGGQETQYFGPGTRLLVL.

In this sample, this clone turned up once. The CDR3 region has the DNA TGTGCCAGCAGCAAATTTCACAGGGAATTAGATGCCGGCCAGTTCTTC. Encoded protein: CASSKFHRELDAGQFF. The gene calls are TRBV21-1 and TRBJ2-1; the table's D call of TRBD1 was not tested on the DNA. TRBV21-1 is termed a pseudogene. The CDR3 sequence is 16 residues long.